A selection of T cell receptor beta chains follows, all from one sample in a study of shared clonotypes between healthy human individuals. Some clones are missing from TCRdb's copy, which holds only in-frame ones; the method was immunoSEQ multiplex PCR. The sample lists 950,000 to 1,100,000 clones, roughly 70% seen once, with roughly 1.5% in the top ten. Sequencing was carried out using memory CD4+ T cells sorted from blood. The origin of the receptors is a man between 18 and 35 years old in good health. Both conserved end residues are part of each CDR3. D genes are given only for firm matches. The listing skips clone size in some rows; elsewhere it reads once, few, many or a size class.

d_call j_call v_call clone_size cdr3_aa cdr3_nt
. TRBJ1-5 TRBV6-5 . CASSYPPQPQHF TGTGCCAGCAGTTACCCCCCCCAGCCCCAGCATTTT
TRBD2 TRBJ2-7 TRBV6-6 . CASSYGVGLAGGEQYF TGTGCCAGCAGTTATGGTGTGGGGCTAGCGGGAGGCGAGCAGTACTTC
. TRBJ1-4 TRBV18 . CASSPQGDSGGKLFF TGTGCCAGCTCACCTCAGGGTGATTCCGGAGGAAAACTGTTTTTT
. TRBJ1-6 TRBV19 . CASSMRGNNSPLHF TGTGCCAGTAGTATGCGAGGGAATAATTCACCCCTCCACTTT
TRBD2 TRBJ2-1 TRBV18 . CASSPPGLAGGGPKFF TGTGCCAGCTCACCCCCGGGACTAGCGGGAGGAGGGCCGAAGTTCTTC
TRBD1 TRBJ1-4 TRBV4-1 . CASSQGGGGLSEKLFF TGTGCCAGCAGCCAGGGGGGCGGGGGGCTGAGTGAAAAACTGTTTTTT
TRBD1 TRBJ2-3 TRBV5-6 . CASSLWDRDSDTQYF TGTGCCAGCAGCTTGTGGGACAGAGATTCAGATACGCAGTATTTT
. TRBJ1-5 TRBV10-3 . CAISAGGGIQPQHF TGTGCCATCAGCGCCGGGGGGGGAATTCAGCCCCAGCATTTT
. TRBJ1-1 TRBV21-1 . CASSKVAGANTEAFF TGTGCCAGCAGCAAAGTGGCAGGGGCGAACACTGAAGCTTTCTTT
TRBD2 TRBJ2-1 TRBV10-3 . CAISGGSGGYNEQFF TGTGCCATCAGTGGTGGTAGCGGGGGATACAATGAGCAGTTCTTC
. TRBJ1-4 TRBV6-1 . CASSDETAVGGKLFF TGTGCCAGCAGTGACGAGACGGCGGTTGGGGGGAAACTGTTTTTT
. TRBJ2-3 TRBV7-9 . CASSFLTQYF TGTGCCAGCAGCTTTCTTACGCAGTATTTT
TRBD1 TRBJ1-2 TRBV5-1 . CASSETGGVSYGYTF TGCGCCAGTTCCGAGACAGGGGGCGTCTCCTATGGCTACACCTTC
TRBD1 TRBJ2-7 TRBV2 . CACSRGQGYEQYF TGTGCCTGCAGCCGGGGACAGGGCTACGAGCAGTACTTC
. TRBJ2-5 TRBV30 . CAWSVQAGGTQYF TGTGCCTGGAGTGTCCAAGCTGGTGGGACCCAGTACTTC
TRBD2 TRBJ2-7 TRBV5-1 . CASSPGTSGIYEQYF TGCGCCAGCAGCCCCGGGACTAGCGGTATCTACGAGCAGTACTTC
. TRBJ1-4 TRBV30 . CAWRTGRNEKLFF TGTGCCTGGAGAACTGGGAGGAATGAAAAACTGTTTTTT
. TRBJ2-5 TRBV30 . CAWSKWAQETQYF TGTGCCTGGAGTAAATGGGCACAAGAGACCCAGTACTTC
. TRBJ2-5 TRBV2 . CASSGDSQETQYF TGTGCCAGCAGTGGAGACAGTCAAGAGACCCAGTACTTC
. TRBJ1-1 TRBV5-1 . CASSPRGSSNTEAFF TGCGCCAGCAGCCCGAGGGGGAGCTCGAACACTGAAGCTTTCTTT
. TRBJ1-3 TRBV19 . CASRVGGGLLPGNTIYF TGTGCCAGTAGGGTGGGCGGAGGCCTTCTCCCTGGAAACACCATATATTTT
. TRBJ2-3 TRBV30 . CAWSIMTATTDTQYF TGTGCCTGGAGTATTATGACTGCTACCACAGATACGCAGTATTTT
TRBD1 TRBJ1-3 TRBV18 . CASSQETGGRSGNTIYF TGTGCCAGCTCACAAGAGACAGGGGGTCGCTCTGGAAACACCATATATTTT
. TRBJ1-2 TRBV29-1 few CSVGENYGYTF TGCAGCGTAGGGGAAAACTATGGCTACACCTTC
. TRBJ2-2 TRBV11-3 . CASSFSSRGQPGELFF TGTGCCAGCAGCTTTAGCAGTCGGGGACAACCCGGGGAGCTGTTTTTT
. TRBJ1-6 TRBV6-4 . CASRDVGEGSPLHF TGTGCCAGCAGGGACGTAGGGGAAGGATCACCCCTCCACTTT
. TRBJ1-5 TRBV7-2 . CASSQRGALSNQPQHF TGTGCCAGCAGCCAACGGGGCGCTCTTAGCAATCAGCCCCAGCATTTT
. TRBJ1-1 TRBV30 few CAWRSGVNTEAFF TGTGCCTGGAGGAGTGGGGTGAACACTGAAGCTTTCTTT
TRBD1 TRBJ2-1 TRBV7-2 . CASSSTRQGAPWQFF TGTGCCAGCAGCTCAACGCGACAGGGGGCCCCCTGGCAGTTCTTC
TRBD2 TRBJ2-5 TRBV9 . CASSSTTSGGAQETQYF TGTGCCAGCAGCTCCACGACTAGCGGGGGGGCCCAAGAGACCCAGTACTTC
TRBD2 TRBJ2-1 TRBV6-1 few CASSNGAGVNEQFF TGTGCCAGCAGTAATGGGGCGGGGGTCAATGAGCAGTTCTTC
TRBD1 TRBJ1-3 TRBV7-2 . CASSSGQVDAGNTIYF TGTGCCAGCAGCTCCGGACAGGTCGACGCTGGAAACACCATATATTTT
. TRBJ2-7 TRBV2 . CATHRERSSYEQYF TGTGCCACCCACAGGGAGAGGAGCTCCTACGAGCAGTACTTC
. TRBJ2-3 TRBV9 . CASGEEWDTQYF TGTGCCAGTGGGGAGGAGTGGGATACGCAGTATTTT
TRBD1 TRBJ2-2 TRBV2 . CASSRAGGGDAGELFF TGTGCCAGCAGCCGAGCAGGGGGCGGCGATGCCGGGGAGCTGTTTTTT
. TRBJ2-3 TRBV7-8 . CASSGVEGADTQYF TGTGCCAGCAGCGGGGTTGAGGGGGCAGATACGCAGTATTTT
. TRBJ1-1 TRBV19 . CASSHRTGTIPRAFF TGTGCCAGTAGTCACAGGACCGGGACAATCCCTAGGGCTTTCTTT
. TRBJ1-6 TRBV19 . CASSGTNSPLHF TGTGCCAGTAGTGGGACAAATTCACCCCTCCACTTT
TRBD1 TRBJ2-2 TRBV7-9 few CASSSPSGRQGATGELFF TGTGCCAGCAGCTCCCCCTCTGGGAGACAGGGGGCCACCGGGGAGCTGTTTTTT
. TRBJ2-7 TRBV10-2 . CASRDFSYEQYF TGCGCCAGCAGGGACTTCTCCTACGAGCAGTACTTC
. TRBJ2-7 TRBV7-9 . CASSLGGAQSDEQYF TGTGCCAGCAGCTTAGGGGGGGCACAATCGGACGAGCAGTACTTC
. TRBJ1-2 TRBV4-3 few CASSQDRGAVEF TGCGCCAGCAGCCAGGACCGCGGAGCTGTAGAATTC
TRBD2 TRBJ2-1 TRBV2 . CASSVTSGTLLPNEQFF TGTGCCAGCAGTGTGACTAGCGGGACCCTCCTCCCCAATGAGCAGTTCTTC
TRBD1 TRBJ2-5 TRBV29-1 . CSVGQGAGETQYF TGCAGCGTAGGCCAGGGGGCCGGGGAGACCCAGTACTTC
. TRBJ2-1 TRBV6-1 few CASSDQGGIYNEQFF TGTGCCAGCAGTGATCAGGGGGGTATATACAATGAGCAGTTCTTC
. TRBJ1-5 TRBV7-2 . CASSPPNRNQPQHF TGTGCCAGCAGCCCCCCAAATCGGAATCAGCCCCAGCATTTT
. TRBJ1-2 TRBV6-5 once CASSQGGGGYTF TGTGCCAGCAGCCAGGGAGGAGGTGGCTACACCTTC
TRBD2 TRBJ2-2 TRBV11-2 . CASSLILAGVTGELFF TGTGCCAGCAGCCTCATCTTAGCGGGGGTCACCGGGGAGCTGTTTTTT
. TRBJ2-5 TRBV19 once CASSIVNSRETQYF TGTGCCAGTAGTATAGTCAATTCCAGGGAGACCCAGTACTTC
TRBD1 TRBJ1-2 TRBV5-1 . CASSLDPGQGLYGYTF TGCGCCAGCAGCTTAGACCCGGGACAGGGGCTCTATGGCTACACCTTC